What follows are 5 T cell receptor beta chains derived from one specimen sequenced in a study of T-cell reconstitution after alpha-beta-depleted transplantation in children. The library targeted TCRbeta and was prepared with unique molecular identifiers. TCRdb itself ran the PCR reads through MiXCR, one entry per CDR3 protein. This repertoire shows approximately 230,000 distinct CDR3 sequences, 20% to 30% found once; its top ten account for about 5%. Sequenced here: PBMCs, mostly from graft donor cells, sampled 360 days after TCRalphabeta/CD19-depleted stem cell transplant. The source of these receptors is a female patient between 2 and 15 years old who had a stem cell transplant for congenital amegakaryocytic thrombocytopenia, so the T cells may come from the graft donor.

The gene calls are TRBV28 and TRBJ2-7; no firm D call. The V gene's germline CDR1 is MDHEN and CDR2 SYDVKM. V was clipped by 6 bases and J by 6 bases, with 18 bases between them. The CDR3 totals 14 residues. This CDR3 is CASRELGRALEQYF. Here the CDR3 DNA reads TGTGCCAGCAGAGAGCTGGGCCGGGCCCTCGAGCAGTACTTC.

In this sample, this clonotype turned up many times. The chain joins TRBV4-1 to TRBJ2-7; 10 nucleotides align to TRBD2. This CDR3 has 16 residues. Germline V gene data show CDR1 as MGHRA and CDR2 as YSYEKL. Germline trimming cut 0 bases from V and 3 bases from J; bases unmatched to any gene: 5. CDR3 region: CASSQETSGPNYEQYF. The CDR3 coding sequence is TGCGCCAGCAGCCAAGAGACTAGCGGGCCCAACTACGAGCAGTACTTC.

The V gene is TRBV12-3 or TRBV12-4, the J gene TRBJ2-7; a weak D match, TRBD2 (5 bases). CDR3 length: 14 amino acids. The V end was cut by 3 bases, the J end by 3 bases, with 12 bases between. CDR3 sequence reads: CASSLRGGGYEQYF. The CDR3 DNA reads TGTGCCAGCAGTTTGCGAGGAGGCGGCTACGAGCAGTACTTC.

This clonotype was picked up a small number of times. In DNA, the CDR3 is TGTGCCAGCAGTCCCGGAAGGGGTCAGGAGGGACGAGAGACCCAGTACTTC. The encoded protein is CASSPGRGQEGRETQYF. The rearrangement joins TRBV7-8 to TRBJ2-5; D perhaps matches TRBD2 (6 bases). Trimming removed 6 bases at V and 4 bases at J, with 24 bases between. The CDR3 has 17 amino acids. In germline, CDR1 is SGHVS, CDR2 FQNEAQ. Filled out from reference TRBV7-8 and TRBJ2-5, the complete variable domain reads GAGVSQSPRYKVAKRGQDVALRCDPISGHVSLFWYQQALGQGPEFLTYFQNEAQLDKSGLPSDRFFAERPEGSVSTLKIQRTQQEDSAVYLCASSPGRGQEGRETQYFGPGTRLLVL.

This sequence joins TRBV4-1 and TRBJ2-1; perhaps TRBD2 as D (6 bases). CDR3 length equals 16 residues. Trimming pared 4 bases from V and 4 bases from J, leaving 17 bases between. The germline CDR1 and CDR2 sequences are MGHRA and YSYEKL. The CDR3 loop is CASSPGLTGEYNEQFF. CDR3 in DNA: TGCGCCAGCAGCCCCGGACTAACGGGGGAATACAATGAGCAGTTCTTC.